Below, one TCR beta chain is given with its context. Its antigen remains unidentified. The data derive from a study of Tregs in tolerant kidney transplant recipients. Study-wide findings and caveats: The most relevant donor-specific Treg TCRbeta repertoire apparently came from expansion with activated donor B cells. Antigen-driven expansion was suggested because donor-specific Tregs expanded more than all Tregs in tolerant patients.

TCRdb's copy holds only in-frame clones and misses some; the assay was immunoSEQ multiplex PCR. The repertoire has over 50,000 clones, approximately 83% of them found once; the top ten carry around 1.9%. CDR3 size: 12 residues. Trimming took 0 bases from V and 13 from J, leaving 10 bases between them. Germline V lookup: CDR1 WNHNN, CDR2 SYGVQD (reference sequence). The rearrangement links TRBV10-1 to TRBJ2-1, with D maybe TRBD1 (5 bases). Sample: Tregs from blood, taken before the transplant. This TCR was sampled from a human donor who received a combined kidney and bone marrow transplant. Written as DNA, the CDR3 is TGCGCCAGCAGTGAGTCAAGGGGCCCTCAGTTCTTC. This sequence encodes CASSESRGPQFF.